The 25 T cell receptor beta chains below come from one sample, sequenced in a study of CD8+ T cells in alopecia areata. Specified treatment: oral pan-JAK inhibitor, 5-10 mg twice daily. RNA extraction and reverse transcription yielded cDNA as sequencing template. Only in-frame clones appear in the TCRdb table, and some are missing; sequencing was by immunoSEQ multiplex PCR. The table lists some 220,000 clones, roughly 56% of them singletons. The material was CD4+ T cells sorted from blood, obtained at week 4, from a patient treated with tofacitinib. The receptors come from a human donor with alopecia areata.

V gene TRBV6-5 combines with J gene TRBJ1-2; D uncertain. The CDR3 runs 12 residues. With 5 bases removed from V and 3 bases from J, the gap between germline ends came to 7 bases. The germline gives CDR1 MNHEY, CDR2 SVGAGI. CDR3 nucleotides: TGTGCCAGCAGTCGTGGTTACTATGGCTACACCTTC. This encodes CASSRGYYGYTF.

This clone has only a few counts. The gene calls are TRBV19 and TRBJ2-3; TRBD2 aligns across 7 bases. Germline V gene sequence: CDR1 LNHDA, CDR2 SQIVND (reference sequence). The CDR3 is made up of 15 amino acids. Trimming took 5 bases from V and 2 from J; bases not matched to a gene: 7. The CDR3 region is CASSRSGTNTDTQYF. The CDR3 DNA reads TGTGCCAGTAGTCGCTCCGGGACTAACACAGATACGCAGTATTTT.

The rearrangement links TRBV11-2 to TRBJ1-6, with 8 bases that match TRBD1. Looked up from germline, CDR1 is SGHAT and CDR2 is FQNNGV. The CDR3 extends over 15 amino acids. J was trimmed by 9 bases and V by 5 bases; bases with no gene match: 9. CDR3 sequence reads: CASSVQGASGSPLHF. The CDR3 coding sequence is TGTGCCAGCAGCGTCCAGGGGGCTTCGGGTTCACCCCTCCACTTT.

The chain uses TRBV27 and TRBJ2-7; D is undetermined. Germline V gene sequence: CDR1 MNHEY, CDR2 SMNVEV (reference sequence). The CDR3 has 11 residues. V lost 10 bases, J lost 0 bases, and 7 bases lay in between. The CDR3 region is CAILSSYEQYF. As DNA, the CDR3 is TGTGCCATACTGTCCTCCTACGAGCAGTACTTC.

This rearrangement joins TRBV2 to TRBJ1-6, with D possibly matching TRBD1 (5 bases). The CDR3 is 14 amino acids. Trimming shortened V by 8 bases and J by 4 bases, and 12 bases separated the two germline ends. From germline, CDR1 is SNHLY and CDR2 FYNNEI. CDR3 sequence: CASGTGTYNSPLHF. The CDR3 DNA reads TGTGCCAGCGGGACCGGGACTTATAATTCACCCCTCCACTTT.

This clone turned up a few times. CDR3 amino acids: CSVGQRLRDRSEQYF. For the CDR3, the DNA is TGCAGCGTTGGCCAAAGACTCCGGGACAGAAGTGAGCAGTACTTC. The genes are TRBV29-1 and TRBJ2-7; 7 positions match TRBD1. Germline-derived CDR1 and CDR2 are SQVTM and ANQGSEA. This CDR3 spans 15 amino acids. Losses at the gene ends were 4 bases for V and 7 bases for J; bases not matched to a gene: 16.

This clone was seen repeatedly, ten times or more. The V call is TRBV18, the J call TRBJ1-1; TRBD1 matches at 7 bases. J was trimmed by 3 bases and V by 3 bases; bases with no gene match: 7. CDR1 and CDR2 from the germline V gene are KGHSH and LQKENI. The CDR3 is made up of 15 amino acids. CDR3: CASSPMTGSDTEAFF. The CDR3 DNA is TGTGCCAGCTCACCTATGACAGGGTCGGACACTGAAGCTTTCTTT.

This clone has more than one count but fewer than ten. The chain has TRBV5-4 and TRBJ2-4, with D possibly TRBD1 on 5 matching bases. Between the trimmed V and J ends, which lost 4 bases and 8 bases, there was a span of 16 bases. CDR3 length equals 14 residues. Looked up from germline, CDR1 is SGHNT and CDR2 is YYREEE (reference sequence). CDR3 protein: CASSTGRAVDIQYF. CDR3 in DNA: TGTGCCAGCAGCACTGGCAGGGCTGTAGACATTCAGTACTTC. Supplemented by reference TRBV5-4 and TRBJ2-4, the full variable domain reads ETGVTQSPTHLIKTRGQQVTLRCSSQSGHNTVSWYQQALGQGPQFIFQYYREEENGRGNFPPRFSGLQFPNYSSELNVNALELDDSALYLCASSTGRAVDIQYFGAGTRLSVL.

The V and J genes are TRBV11-2 and TRBJ2-2; possibly TRBD2 for D (6 bases). The CDR3 is 15 amino acids. Germline CDR1 and CDR2: SGHAT and FQNNGV. V was trimmed by 1 base and J by 5 bases, leaving 11 bases between them. CDR3 coding DNA: TGTGCCAGCAGCTTAGGACTAGGAGGGACCGGGGAGCTGTTTTTT. Translation: CASSLGLGGTGELFF.

V and J are TRBV29-1 and TRBJ1-2; D might be TRBD1 (6 bases). Looked up from germline, CDR1 is SQVTM and CDR2 is ANQGSEA. The CDR3 extends over 13 amino acids. V was cut by 7 bases and J by 2 bases, with 14 bases left in between. The CDR3 region is CSARDTGNYGYTF. The CDR3, as DNA: TGCAGCGCTAGGGACACTGGAAACTATGGCTACACCTTC. The full variable domain, in which reference TRBV29-1 and TRBJ1-2 provide the parts outside the CDR3, is SAVISQKPSRDICQRGTSLTIQCQVDSQVTMMFWYRQQPGQSLTLIATANQGSEATYESGFVIDKFPISRPNLTFSTLTVSNMSPEDSSIYLCSARDTGNYGYTFGSGTRLTVV.

The chain has TRBV9 and TRBJ2-1; D gene uncertain. In germline, CDR1 is SGDLS, CDR2 YYNGEE. The CDR3 contains 13 residues. The V end lost 2 bases, the J end lost 5 bases, and 8 bases lay between the germline ends. CDR3: CASSVRLDNEQFF. In nucleotides, the CDR3 is TGTGCCAGCAGCGTCCGGCTAGACAATGAGCAGTTCTTC.

This clone was recorded a few times. The chain carries TRBV9 and TRBJ1-4; the D gene is possibly TRBD1 (5 bases). The germline gives CDR1 SGDLS, CDR2 YYNGEE. The CDR3 is 15 amino acids. V dropped 4 bases and J dropped 3 bases, with 13 bases sitting between them. CDR3 sequence: CASSPGLGANEKLFF. The CDR3 DNA follows: TGTGCCAGCAGCCCAGGACTAGGGGCTAATGAAAAACTGTTTTTT.

This chain links TRBV5-1 with TRBJ1-2; 11 positions match TRBD1. Germline V gene lookup returns CDR1 SGHRS and CDR2 YFSETQ. CDR3 size: 15 residues. The trim removed 4 bases at V and 2 bases at J, leaving 4 bases unmatched. The CDR3 DNA reads as TGCGCCAGCAGCCCCGGGACAGGGGGAAACTATGGCTACACCTTC. It is translated as CASSPGTGGNYGYTF. Based on the CDR3 plus reference TRBV5-1 and TRBJ1-2, the full variable domain is KAGVTQTPRYLIKTRGQQVTLSCSPISGHRSVSWYQQTPGQGLQFLFEYFSETQRNKGNFPGRFSGRQFSNSRSEMNVSTLELGDSALYLCASSPGTGGNYGYTFGSGTRLTVV.

A few counts support this clone. The chain links TRBV6-5 to TRBJ1-1, with D hard to call. Trimming cost V 2 bases and J 0 bases, with 4 bases left between them. Germline V lookup: CDR1 MNHEY, CDR2 SVGAGI. CDR3 length equals 13 residues. CDR3 nucleotide sequence: TGTGCCAGCAGTTACGAGCTGAACACTGAAGCTTTCTTT. Amino acids: CASSYELNTEAFF.

V usage is TRBV29-1 and J usage is TRBJ1-1, with a possible D match to TRBD1 (5 bases). V lost 5 bases and J lost 1, with 11 bases in between. Per germline, CDR1 SQVTM and CDR2 ANQGSEA. The CDR3 contains 13 residues. CDR3 in DNA: TGCAGCGTTCGGGGGGTATCGAACACTGAAGCTTTCTTT. Its translation is CSVRGVSNTEAFF.

The chain couples TRBV6-5 to TRBJ1-2; TRBD1 is a possible D gene (5 bases). V lost 6 bases and J lost 2, with 13 bases in between. Germline V gene lookup returns CDR1 MNHEY and CDR2 SVGAGI. This CDR3 region has 14 residues. CDR3 bases: TGTGCCAGCAGCTACACGGGACGGAACTATGGCTACACCTTC. This gives the protein CASSYTGRNYGYTF.

The chain has TRBV7-2 and TRBJ2-5; TRBD2 matches at 15 bases. The CDR3 spans 16 residues. V trimming: 3 bases; J trimming: 5 bases; junction bases outside the gene matches: 4. Germline CDR1 and CDR2: SGHTA and FQGNSA. The CDR3 loop is CASSLGLAGGGETQYF. In DNA form, the CDR3 reads TGTGCCAGCAGCTTGGGACTAGCGGGAGGTGGGGAGACCCAGTACTTC.

This clone was recorded a few times. The chain uses TRBV19 and TRBJ1-2; D ambiguous. The CDR3 has 12 amino acids. Trimming took off 5 bases at V and 6 bases at J, with 10 bases between the two ends. CDR1 and CDR2 from the germline V gene are LNHDA and SQIVND (reference sequence). The CDR3 spells CASSQGEDGYTF. The DNA for the CDR3 is TGTGCCAGTAGTCAAGGAGAAGATGGCTACACCTTC.

Of note for this clone: The junction departs from germline at one end; a sequencing error may be responsible. The genes are TRBV20-1 and TRBJ2-5; maybe TRBD2 (6 bases). The CDR3 length is 11 residues. Germline lookup yields CDR1 DFQATT and CDR2 SNEGSKA (reference sequence). In nucleotides, the CDR3 is TGCAGTGCTAGAGCCCGGGGGTTTGTTGACTTC. Amino acids: CSARARGFVDF.

The rearrangement uses TRBV6-6 and TRBJ2-3; TRBD2 matches 10 bases. J lost 3 bases, V lost 2 bases, and 2 bases had no gene match. CDR1 MNHNY and CDR2 SVGAGI come from the germline V gene (reference sequence). The CDR3 length is 15 residues. The CDR3 coding sequence is TGTGCCAGCAGTTACGGGACTAGCGTGACAGATACGCAGTATTTT. Protein sequence: CASSYGTSVTDTQYF.

The rearrangement joins TRBV25-1 to TRBJ1-2; perhaps TRBD1 as D (5 bases). The CDR3 has 13 amino acids. V was pared by 5 bases and J by 3 bases, with 10 bases between. Per germline, CDR1 MGHDK and CDR2 SYGVNS. The CDR3 nucleotides are TGTGCCAGCAGTTTCTCAGGGTACTATGGCTACACCTTC. Its translation is CASSFSGYYGYTF.

V is TRBV9 and J is TRBJ2-3; weak D call: TRBD2 (5 bases). The CDR3 sequence is 17 residues long. V was shortened by 4 bases and J by 0 bases, with 18 bases between the two germline ends. From germline, CDR1 is SGDLS and CDR2 YYNGEE. This CDR3 reads CASSRRNGGLSTDTQYF. DNA for the CDR3: TGTGCCAGCAGCCGAAGGAATGGCGGGTTGAGCACAGATACGCAGTATTTT.

The chain employs TRBV6-5 and TRBJ2-3, with D possibly TRBD1 on 6 matching bases. V lost 4 bases and J 6 bases, leaving 11 bases between the germline ends. Germline lookup yields CDR1 MNHEY and CDR2 SVGAGI. This CDR3 region has 13 residues. The CDR3 here is CASSSIDRDTQYF. CDR3 in DNA: TGTGCCAGCAGTTCGATCGACAGGGATACGCAGTATTTT.

This clone was recorded once. The chain couples TRBV30 to TRBJ1-1; D remains unclear. V was clipped by 0 bases and J by 1 base, with 6 bases between them. This CDR3 has 13 residues. Per germline, CDR1 GTSNPN and CDR2 SVGIG (reference sequence). Written as DNA, the CDR3 is TGTGCCTGGAGTGTAGGCAAGAACACTGAAGCTTTCTTT. Its translation: CAWSVGKNTEAFF. Supplemented by reference TRBV30 and TRBJ1-1, the full variable domain reads SQTIHQWPATLVQPVGSPLSLECTVEGTSNPNLYWYRQAAGRGLQLLFYSVGIGQISSEVPQNLSASRPQDRQFILSSKKLLLSDSGFYLCAWSVGKNTEAFFGQGTRLTVV.

This clone was counted only a few times. The chain carries TRBV2 and TRBJ2-4; weak D call: TRBD1 (6 bases). The CDR3 runs to 12 residues. Germline assignment: CDR1 SNHLY and CDR2 FYNNEI. The V end was cut by 4 bases, the J end by 7 bases, with 8 bases between. For the CDR3, the DNA is TGTGCCAGCAGTGTTGGGGGCAACATTCAGTACTTC. It codes for CASSVGGNIQYF.